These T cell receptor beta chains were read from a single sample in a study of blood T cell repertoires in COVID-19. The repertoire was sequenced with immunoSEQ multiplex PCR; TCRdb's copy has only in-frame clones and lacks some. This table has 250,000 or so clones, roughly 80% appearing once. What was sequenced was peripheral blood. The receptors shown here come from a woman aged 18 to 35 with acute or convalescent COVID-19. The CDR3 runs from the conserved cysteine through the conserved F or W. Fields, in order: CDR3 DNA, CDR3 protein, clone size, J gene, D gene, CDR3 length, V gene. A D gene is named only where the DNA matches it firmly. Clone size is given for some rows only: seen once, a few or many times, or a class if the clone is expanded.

DNA: TGTGCCAGCAGCCACTTCGACCGGGAGGGCCTCGAGGAGCTGTTTTTT
CDR3: CASSHFDREGLEELFF
size: -
J: TRBJ2-2
D: TRBD2
length: 16
V: TRBV7-6

DNA: TGTGCCAGCAGTTTCCCCCTCGGACAGGGTACACCCACTTACGAGCAGTACTTC
CDR3: CASSFPLGQGTPTYEQYF
size: -
J: TRBJ2-7
D: TRBD1
length: 18
V: TRBV28

DNA: TGTGCCTGGACTGGGGGCGGCAATCAGCCCCAGCATTTT
CDR3: CAWTGGGNQPQHF
size: -
J: TRBJ1-5
D: -
length: 13
V: TRBV30

DNA: TGTGCCAGCTCATTGGTAGCGGCGACCTCCTACGAGCAGTACTTC
CDR3: CASSLVAATSYEQYF
size: once
J: TRBJ2-7
D: -
length: 15
V: TRBV18

DNA: TGTGCCAGCAGTCTTAGCGGGAGTTCCCAATACGAGCAGTACTTC
CDR3: CASSLSGSSQYEQYF
size: -
J: TRBJ2-7
D: TRBD2
length: 15
V: TRBV7-8

DNA: TGTGCCAGCAGTGAAGCGCTTCGGCTGGGCCACAATGAGCAGTTCTTC
CDR3: CASSEALRLGHNEQFF
size: -
J: TRBJ2-1
D: -
length: 16
V: TRBV2

DNA: TGTGCCAGCAGTCTACTCCGGGGACAGTACTACGAGCAGTACTTC
CDR3: CASSLLRGQYYEQYF
size: -
J: TRBJ2-7
D: TRBD1
length: 15
V: TRBV6-6

DNA: TGTGCCAGCAGCCCGGGGTGGACAGATACGCAGTATTTT
CDR3: CASSPGWTDTQYF
size: -
J: TRBJ2-3
D: -
length: 13
V: TRBV5-8

DNA: TGTGCCAGCAGTATAAGGGGGCCCGGTGAAAAACTGTTTTTT
CDR3: CASSIRGPGEKLFF
size: -
J: TRBJ1-4
D: TRBD1
length: 14
V: TRBV28

DNA: TGTGCCAGCAGCCACGGACTAGCGGGAAACTCCTACGAGCAGTACTTC
CDR3: CASSHGLAGNSYEQYF
size: -
J: TRBJ2-7
D: TRBD2
length: 16
V: TRBV14

DNA: TGCAGCGTTCGGCAGGGGGCTCTGTACGAGCAGTACTTC
CDR3: CSVRQGALYEQYF
size: -
J: TRBJ2-7
D: TRBD1
length: 13
V: TRBV29-1